A selection of T cell receptor beta chains follows, all from one sample in a study of blood T cell repertoires in COVID-19. The protocol was immunoSEQ multiplex PCR, while the TCRdb copy is restricted to in-frame clones and leaves out a portion. The table has roughly 120,000 clones, 86% seen once. Sequenced sample: peripheral blood. The receptors stem from a human donor in a cohort sampled during active COVID-19. CDR3s include the opening cysteine and the closing phenylalanine or tryptophan. D genes are given only for firm matches. Size is stated for part of the rows, as once, few or many counts, or as a class when the clone is expanded.

V	size	D	J	DNA	CDR3
TRBV18	once	-	TRBJ1-4	TGTGCCAGCTCACCGGGCAGCCCTAATGAAAAACTGTTTTTT	CASSPGSPNEKLFF
TRBV12-3/TRBV12-4	-	-	TRBJ2-5	TGTGCCAGCAGTTTCAACAGCAAAGAGACCCAGTACTTC	CASSFNSKETQYF
TRBV9	-	TRBD2	TRBJ2-5	TGTGCCAGCAGCGCGTCGGGGGGTTGGGAGACCCAGTACTTC	CASSASGGWETQYF
TRBV10-2	once	TRBD1	TRBJ2-5	TGCGCCAGCAGTTCGACCGGGACAGGGAGGGAGACCCAGTACTTC	CASSSTGTGRETQYF
TRBV28	-	TRBD1	TRBJ2-2	TGTGCCAGCACCCACGCCGGGACAGGGTTCACCGGGGAGCTGTTTTTT	CASTHAGTGFTGELFF
TRBV2	-	-	TRBJ1-1	TGTGCCAGCAGCCAACGAATGGGGGGGGCAGGAACTGAAGCTTTCTTT	CASSQRMGGAGTEAFF
TRBV24-1	-	-	TRBJ2-3	TGTGCCACCAGCCCTTTAGCTAGCACAGATACGCAGTATTTT	CATSPLASTDTQYF
TRBV19	-	-	TRBJ1-5	TGTGCCAGTAGTATAGACAGTGTACAGCCCCAGCATTTT	CASSIDSVQPQHF
TRBV7-2	-	-	TRBJ2-5	TGTGCCAGCAGCCCCAGACCGGGGGAGACCCAGTACTTC	CASSPRPGETQYF
TRBV7-2	once	TRBD1	TRBJ2-7	TGTGCCAGCAGCTTAGACAGGGGCAAATCCTACGAGCAGTACTTC	CASSLDRGKSYEQYF
TRBV5-1	-	TRBD1	TRBJ2-3	TGCGCCAGCAGCGGACAGGTCACAGATACGCAGTATTTT	CASSGQVTDTQYF
TRBV2	once	-	TRBJ1-5	TGTGCCAGCAGTGGGCCTGCAGATCAGCCCCAGCATTTT	CASSGPADQPQHF
TRBV19	-	-	TRBJ2-7	TGTGCCAGTAGTATCCGGGGTGACCGCAACTACGAGCAGTACTTC	CASSIRGDRNYEQYF
TRBV2	-	-	TRBJ1-1	TGTGCCAGCAGAGTGGACAGACCGAACACTGAAGCTTTCTTT	CASRVDRPNTEAFF
TRBV5-4	-	TRBD2	TRBJ2-7	TGTGCCAGCAGCTTGGCCGTGACTAGCGGGACGGGCTCCTACGAGCAGTACTTC	CASSLAVTSGTGSYEQYF
TRBV27	-	TRBD2	TRBJ2-3	TGTGCCAGCAGTTCGCGGCGTGGTACTGGCGGGAGAAGCACAGATACGCAGTATTTT	CASSSRRGTGGRSTDTQYF
TRBV6-6	-	TRBD2	TRBJ2-3	TGTGCCAGCAGTTTAGCGGGAGCGGCAGATACGCAGTATTTT	CASSLAGAADTQYF